This T cell receptor (beta chain) was observed in a study of CD8 T cells in Susac syndrome. Negative isolation was used for CD8+ and CD4+ T cells and FACS enrichment for TEMRA cells. This clonotype appeared a single time. Roughly 0.45 to 1 ug RNA was reverse transcribed with random hexamers. Amplification of TCR beta CDR3 spanned 54 Vbeta and 13 Jbeta via immunoSEQ multiplex PCR. TCRdb re-analysed the immunoSEQ multiplex PCR reads in MiXCR, keeping a single row per CDR3 protein. The profile shows tens of thousands of distinct CDR3 sequences, roughly 94% of them singletons. V shed 0 bases and J 3 bases; nucleotides not matched to a gene: 5. The CDR3 contains 16 residues. The germline V gene has CDR1 LNHDA and CDR2 SQIVND (reference sequence).

Sequences were obtained from CD8+ T cells from PBMCs. This receptor was identified in a human donor with multiple sclerosis. The rearrangement joins TRBV19 to TRBJ1-2; 9 positions agree with TRBD1. The CDR3 DNA reads TGTGCCAGTAGTATAGATCGTTGGACAGGGGACTATGGCTACACCTTC. This translates into CASSIDRWTGDYGYTF.